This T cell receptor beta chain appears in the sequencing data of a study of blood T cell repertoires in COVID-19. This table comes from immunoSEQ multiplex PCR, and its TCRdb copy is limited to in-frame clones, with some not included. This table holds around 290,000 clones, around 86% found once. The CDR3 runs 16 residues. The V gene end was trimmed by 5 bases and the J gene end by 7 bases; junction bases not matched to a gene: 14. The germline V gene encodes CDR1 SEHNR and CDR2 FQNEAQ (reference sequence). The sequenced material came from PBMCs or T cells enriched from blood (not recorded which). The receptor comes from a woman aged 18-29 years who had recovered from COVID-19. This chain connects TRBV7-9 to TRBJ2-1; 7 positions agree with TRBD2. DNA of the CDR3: TGTGCCAGCAGCACGACCGGACTAGATTTGGGGAATGAGCAGTTCTTC. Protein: CASSTTGLDLGNEQFF.